The clone carrying this T cell receptor (beta chain) occurred many times. No antigen is known for it. TCRdb reprocessed the RT-PCR reads via MiXCR and lists one record per CDR3 protein. The sample has about 800,000 distinct CDR3 sequences; about 20% are singletons. The data were taken from a study of response to subunit inactivated influenza vaccine. Notes on the study in general: Each seasonal flu vaccination may recruit only limited new T cells, authors suggested.

The V end was cut by 6 bases, the J end by 5 bases, with 16 bases between. This CDR3 comprises 13 residues. Germline CDR1 is SQVTM and CDR2 is ANQGSEA. Sequences were derived from PBMCs from blood, sampled roughly 5 days after vaccination. V gene TRBV29-1 combines with J gene TRBJ1-1, with no clear D. This TCR came from a man aged 45-65 years who received an inactivated influenza vaccine. This CDR3 reads CSVLGGGGTEAFF. The DNA of the CDR3 is TGCAGCGTCCTGGGAGGCGGAGGTACTGAAGCTTTCTTT.